The 13 T cell receptor beta chains in this list originate from one sample, sequenced in a study of OX40 agonist ivuxolimab in advanced cancers. Sequencing used immunoSEQ multiplex PCR; TCRdb keeps in-frame clones, though not all of them. The table records some 60,000 clones, about 88% of them present only once. Sequencing used CD4+ or CD8+ T cells sorted from blood, obtained in a trial of the OX40 agonist ivuxolimab. Every receptor here comes from an adult with an advanced solid tumor such as melanoma, head and neck, liver or kidney cancer.

The chain carries TRBV7-9 and TRBJ1-4, with D possibly matching TRBD1 (6 bases). The CDR3 covers 16 residues. The germline V and J ends were trimmed by 1 base and 7 bases, with 16 bases remaining between them. CDR1 SEHNR and CDR2 FQNEAQ come from the germline V gene (reference sequence). The chain's CDR3 is CASSLVVEGGFEKLFF. Here the CDR3 DNA reads TGTGCCAGCAGCTTAGTGGTCGAGGGGGGTTTTGAAAAACTGTTTTTT.

The chain is built from TRBV5-8 and TRBJ2-3, with 9 bases identical to TRBD1. With V trimmed by 6 bases and J by 4 bases, 6 bases remained unmatched. Germline CDR1 reads SGHTS; CDR2 reads YDEGEE. The CDR3 runs to 14 residues. In nucleotides, the CDR3 is TGTGCCAGCATGAGGACAGGGGACGCAGATACGCAGTATTTT. It encodes CASMRTGDADTQYF.

This rearrangement joins TRBV9 to TRBJ1-4, with a weak D call TRBD1 (5 bases). The V and J ends lost 4 bases and 5 bases respectively, with 15 bases between them. CDR1 is SGDLS, CDR2 YYNGEE, per germline. The CDR3 spans 15 residues. CDR3 residues: CASSTPGLGNEKLFF. The CDR3 DNA follows: TGTGCCAGCAGCACCCCGGGACTGGGAAATGAAAAACTGTTTTTT.

The chain is built from TRBV5-1 and TRBJ2-5; no definite D call. V was trimmed by 5 bases and J by 4 bases, leaving 12 bases between them. This CDR3 contains 13 residues. Germline assignment: CDR1 SGHRS and CDR2 YFSETQ. In DNA form, the CDR3 reads TGCGCCAGCAGTGATGGTCTGTTAGAGACCCAGTACTTC. This sequence encodes CASSDGLLETQYF.

The rearrangement uses TRBV11-2 and TRBJ1-5; D not certain. In germline, CDR1 is SGHAT, CDR2 FQNNGV. The CDR3 consists of 13 residues. Trimming shortened V by 1 base and J by 8 bases, and 9 bases separated the two germline ends. As DNA, the CDR3 is TGTGCCAGCAGCTTAGTTGTAAATAAGCCCCAGCATTTT. This gives the protein CASSLVVNKPQHF. The variable domain in full, with the rest retrieved from reference TRBV11-2 and TRBJ1-5, is EAGVAQSPRYKIIEKRQSVAFWCNPISGHATLYWYQQILGQGPKLLIQFQNNGVVDDSQLPKDRFSAERLKGVDSTLKIQPAKLEDSAVYLCASSLVVNKPQHFGDGTRLSIL.

In regard to this clone: This same CDR3 is encoded by further DNA sequences in the sample. In nucleotides, the CDR3 is TGTGCCACCAGCAGAGGACTAGCGGGGATCACCGGGGAGCTGTTTTTT. Residues: CATSRGLAGITGELFF. The chain has TRBV15 and TRBJ2-2; 11 bases match TRBD2. The CDR3 loop spans 16 amino acids. Trimming at V came to 1 base and at J to 4 bases, leaving 2 bases not matched to a gene. Germline V CDR1 and CDR2: LNHNV, YYDKDF (reference sequence). Together with reference TRBV15 and TRBJ2-2, the CDR3 gives the full variable domain: DAMVIQNPRYQVTQFGKPVTLSCSQTLNHNVMYWYQQKSSQAPKLLFHYYDKDFNNEADTPDNFQSRRPNTSFCFLDIRSPGLGDTAMYLCATSRGLAGITGELFFGEGSRLTVL.

The rearrangement joins TRBV6-5 to TRBJ2-7; no firm D call. The CDR3 runs 11 residues. V was trimmed by 6 bases and J by 4 bases, leaving 7 bases between them. Germline V gives CDR1 MNHEY, CDR2 SVGAGI. In nucleotides, the CDR3 is TGTGCCAGCAGGTATTGGTACGAGCAGTACTTC. This translates into CASRYWYEQYF.

Concerning this clone: Distinct nucleotide sequences in the sample also encode this CDR3. The rearrangement joins TRBV5-4 to TRBJ1-6; no clear D gene. This CDR3 region has 14 residues. Between the trimmed V and J ends, which lost 0 bases and 7 bases, there was a span of 8 bases. Germline CDR1 reads SGHNT; CDR2 reads YYREEE (reference sequence). This CDR3 is CASSLDRGNSPLHF. As DNA, the CDR3 is TGTGCCAGCAGCTTGGATCGGGGAAATTCACCCCTCCACTTT.

This chain connects TRBV7-2 to TRBJ1-2; D remains unclear. This CDR3 spans 14 amino acids. In germline, CDR1 is SGHTA, CDR2 FQGNSA. V gave up 4 bases and J gave up 2 bases, with 11 bases separating them. The CDR3, as DNA: TGTGCCAGCAGCTCAAACCGGATCAACTATGGCTACACCTTC. Amino acid sequence: CASSSNRINYGYTF.

The rearrangement uses TRBV19 and TRBJ1-1; TRBD1 matches at 10 bases. The V segment lost 1 base and the J segment 5 bases; nucleotides outside the gene matches: 4. The CDR3 extends over 15 amino acids. Looked up from germline, CDR1 is LNHDA and CDR2 is SQIVND (reference sequence). The chain's CDR3 is CASSIVDRGRTEAFF. CDR3 DNA sequence: TGTGCCAGTAGTATAGTAGACAGGGGGCGAACTGAAGCTTTCTTT.

CDR3 amino acids: CASSPLPWTVSGNTIYF. In DNA, the CDR3 is TGTGCCAGCAGCCCTCTGCCGTGGACAGTCTCTGGAAACACCATATATTTT. The chain carries TRBV11-3 and TRBJ1-3; a weak D match, TRBD1 (6 bases). Germline V gene sequence: CDR1 SGHNT, CDR2 YENEEA. The V end was cut by 5 bases, the J end by 0 bases, with 17 bases between. CDR3 length: 17 amino acids.

The chain uses TRBV27 and TRBJ1-5; unclear D gene. CDR3 length: 14 amino acids. Trimming shortened V by 5 bases and J by 4 bases, and 12 bases separated the two germline ends. CDR1 MNHEY and CDR2 SMNVEV come from the germline V gene (reference sequence). The CDR3, as DNA: TGTGCCAGCAGTCTGGGAGTTTTTAATCAGCCCCAGCATTTT. Amino acids: CASSLGVFNQPQHF.

V is TRBV7-9 and J is TRBJ2-2, with D perhaps TRBD1 (7 bases). V lost 1 base and J 0 bases, leaving 12 bases between the germline ends. Germline lookup yields CDR1 SEHNR and CDR2 FQNEAQ (reference sequence). There are 17 residues in the CDR3. The CDR3 DNA is TGTGCCAGCAGCTTAGGGGGCGGGACAGCGAACACCGGGGAGCTGTTTTTT. Residues: CASSLGGGTANTGELFF.